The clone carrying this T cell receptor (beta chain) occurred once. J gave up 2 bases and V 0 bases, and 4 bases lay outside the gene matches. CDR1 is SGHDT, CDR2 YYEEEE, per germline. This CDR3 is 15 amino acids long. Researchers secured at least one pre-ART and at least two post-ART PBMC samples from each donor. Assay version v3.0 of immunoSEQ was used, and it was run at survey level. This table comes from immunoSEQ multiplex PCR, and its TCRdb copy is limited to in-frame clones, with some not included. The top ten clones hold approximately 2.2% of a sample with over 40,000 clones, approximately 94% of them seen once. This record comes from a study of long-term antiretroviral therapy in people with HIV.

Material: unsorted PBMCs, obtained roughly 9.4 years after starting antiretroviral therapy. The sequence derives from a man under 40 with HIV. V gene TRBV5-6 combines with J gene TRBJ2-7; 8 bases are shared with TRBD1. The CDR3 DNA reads TGTGCCAGCAGCTTGGTCGACAGGGGCCCCTACGAGCAGTACTTC. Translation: CASSLVDRGPYEQYF.